The T cell receptor (beta chain) described here comes from a study of technical replicates of blood from a handful of donors. Sequencing used immunoSEQ multiplex PCR; TCRdb keeps in-frame clones, though not all of them. Of tens of thousands of clones in the sample, 80% to 95% were seen once. This CDR3 is 18 amino acids long. The germline gives CDR1 SGHVS, CDR2 FQNEAQ. Trimming stripped 5 bases from V and 4 bases from J, with 24 bases between. This sequence joins TRBV7-8 and TRBJ1-3; no firm D call. The source material was T cells isolated from PBMCs. This sequence originates from a human donor in good health. In nucleotides, the CDR3 is TGTGCCAGCAGCCCGCAAGGCGGGCAGGCCCCTAGGGGAAACACCATATATTTT. Protein product: CASSPQGGQAPRGNTIYF.